What follows describes a single T cell receptor (beta chain). Germline V gives CDR1 SGHRS, CDR2 YFSETQ. The J segment lost 6 bases and the V segment lost 5 bases, leaving 8 bases of the junction unmatched. There are 14 residues in the CDR3. This entry is derived from a study of blood T cell repertoires in COVID-19. Overall study: PBMCs, B-cell-depleted T cells, or T cells were the source of the cDNA or gDNA that made up the material.

TCRdb's copy holds only in-frame clones and misses some; the assay was immunoSEQ multiplex PCR. The table lists more than 300,000 clones, around 88% of them singletons. The chain is built from TRBV5-1 and TRBJ2-1; TRBD2 matches 7 bases. What was sequenced was peripheral blood. This clonotype originated in a woman between 50 and 59 years old with acute or convalescent COVID-19. The CDR3 coding sequence is TGCGCCAGCAGGGAGGGCGGGGGATTCAATGAGCAGTTCTTC. It codes for CASREGGGFNEQFF.